This TCR beta chain emerged from a study of T cell repertoires in cytomegalovirus infection. Study context: Matching HLA type, along with CMV infection, was indicated by public TCR beta signatures.

This clonotype was detected many times. Its specificity is unknown. Per the germline V gene, CDR1 is LGHNA and CDR2 is YNFKEQ. Deletions cut 1 base from V and 1 base from J, with 7 bases between. The CDR3 consists of 14 residues. TCRdb independently ran MiXCR on the reads; one entry per CDR3 protein. This sample carries just over 300,000 distinct CDR3 sequences, roughly 15% of them seen once, and the ten largest clones take 12%. General study points: Dominating the ex vivo response were HLA-C-restricted CMV-specific TCR beta clonotypes.

The rearrangement uses TRBV4-2 and TRBJ1-1; D not certain. The sequenced material came from PBMCs. The sequence was collected from a human donor in good health (CMV status not recorded). Some clones in this sample may be carry-over from other donors' samples. CDR3 loop: CASSQVQQNTEAFF. In DNA, the CDR3 is TGTGCCAGCAGCCAAGTCCAGCAGAACACTGAAGCTTTCTTT.